A single sample gave rise to the 23 T cell receptor beta chains below, sequenced in a study of blood T cell repertoires in COVID-19. Libraries were prepared by immunoSEQ multiplex PCR; TCRdb keeps only in-frame clonotypes and omits some of them. The table records fewer than 200,000 clones, 81% of them present only once. The specimen sequenced was peripheral blood. Every receptor here comes from a woman between 40 and 55 years old with COVID-19, enrolled during active disease.

This sequence joins TRBV28 and TRBJ1-1; D is undetermined. The V and J ends lost 5 bases and 3 bases respectively, with 16 bases between them. This CDR3 comprises 15 residues. Germline lookup yields CDR1 MDHEN and CDR2 SYDVKM. The CDR3, as DNA: TGTGCCAGCAGTCCCTCCGGAGAGGCCCACACTGAAGCTTTCTTT. Protein sequence: CASSPSGEAHTEAFF.

The V call is TRBV6-5, the J call TRBJ2-1, with 9 bases aligning to TRBD2. CDR1 is MNHEY and CDR2 is SVGAGI in the germline V gene. Trimming at V came to 9 bases and at J to 4 bases, leaving 7 bases not matched to a gene. This CDR3 is 14 amino acids long. The CDR3 here is CASAAGGRYNEQFF. The CDR3 DNA is TGTGCCAGTGCAGCGGGAGGACGATACAATGAGCAGTTCTTC.

The chain recombines TRBV18 with TRBJ2-3, with D uncertain. This CDR3 region has 13 residues. Trimming cost V 3 bases and J 0 bases, with 4 bases left between them. The germline CDR1 and CDR2 sequences are KGHSH and LQKENI. The CDR3 loop is CASSPSSTDTQYF. DNA for the CDR3: TGTGCCAGCTCACCCTCTAGCACAGATACGCAGTATTTT.

The chain is built from TRBV28 and TRBJ2-7, with TRBD1 matching 11 bases. The junction had 8 bases not matched to a gene; V was cut back by 5 bases and J by 8 bases. The CDR3 runs to 14 residues. In germline, CDR1 is MDHEN, CDR2 SYDVKM. The CDR3 sequence is CASSRTGGAGKQYF. Here the CDR3 DNA reads TGTGCCAGCAGTCGGACAGGGGGCGCCGGAAAGCAGTACTTC.

A single count supports this clone. The chain uses TRBV24-1 and TRBJ2-3; D is possibly TRBD2 (6 bases). V was cut by 8 bases and J by 0 bases, with 14 bases left in between. Germline V CDR1 and CDR2: KGHDR, SFDVKD. This CDR3 spans 15 amino acids. The CDR3, as DNA: TGTGCCACCAAAGGGACTGCCTCTAGCACAGATACGCAGTATTTT. Its protein is CATKGTASSTDTQYF.

The chain couples TRBV2 to TRBJ2-1; 7 positions match TRBD1. The CDR3 has 12 amino acids. Germline V lookup: CDR1 SNHLY, CDR2 FYNNEI. The J segment lost 15 bases and the V segment lost 2 bases, leaving 7 bases of the junction unmatched. DNA for the CDR3: TGTGCCAGCAGTGAAACCGGGACAGAACTGTTCTTC. Translated: CASSETGTELFF. The whole variable domain, filled in from reference TRBV2 and TRBJ2-1, reads EPEVTQTPSHQVTQMGQEVILRCVPISNHLYFYWYRQILGQKVEFLVSFYNNEISEKSEIFDDQFSVERPDGSNFTLKIRSTKLEDSAMYFCASSETGTELFFGPGTRLTVL.

The rearrangement joins TRBV3-1 (or the pseudogene TRBV3-2) to TRBJ1-6; D is uncertain. Trimming removed 1 base from V and 9 bases from J, with 13 bases in between. The CDR3 spans 15 residues. Germline V gene lookup returns CDR1 LGHDT and CDR2 YNNKEL (reference sequence). The DNA of the CDR3 is TGTGCCAGCAGCCAAGGGGCCGGGGTCGGTTCACCCCTCCACTTT. Translation gives CASSQGAGVGSPLHF.

This clone was picked up a small number of times. The chain joins TRBV9 to TRBJ1-1; TRBD1 is a possible D gene (5 bases). CDR1 is SGDLS, CDR2 YYNGEE, per germline. V lost 4 bases and J 5 bases, leaving 18 bases between the germline ends. This CDR3 has 15 amino acids. The CDR3: CASSNPGHPGTEAFF. CDR3 DNA sequence: TGTGCCAGCAGCAACCCCGGACACCCCGGGACTGAAGCTTTCTTT.

This chain connects TRBV30 to TRBJ2-2; no clear D. The V and J ends lost 3 bases and 2 bases respectively, with 7 bases between them. This CDR3 spans 13 amino acids. The germline V gene encodes CDR1 GTSNPN and CDR2 SVGIG (reference sequence). As DNA, the CDR3 is TGTGCCTGGAGCCAGAAAAACACCGGGGAGCTGTTTTTT. This translates into CAWSQKNTGELFF. Full variable domain (outside the CDR3, taken from reference TRBV30 and TRBJ2-2): SQTIHQWPATLVQPVGSPLSLECTVEGTSNPNLYWYRQAAGRGLQLLFYSVGIGQISSEVPQNLSASRPQDRQFILSSKKLLLSDSGFYLCAWSQKNTGELFFGEGSRLTVL.

The rearrangement uses TRBV5-4 and TRBJ1-1, with D uncertain. CDR3 length: 14 residues. Trimming removed 5 bases from V and 0 bases from J, with 11 bases in between. Germline V gives CDR1 SGHNT, CDR2 YYREEE (reference sequence). DNA for the CDR3: TGTGCCAGCAGAAGACGGGGAATGAACACTGAAGCTTTCTTT. As protein: CASRRRGMNTEAFF.

The chain joins TRBV5-6 to TRBJ2-3; 8 positions match TRBD2. V dropped 0 bases and J dropped 0; count of bases not matched to a gene: 9. The length of the CDR3 is 18 residues. Germline V gene sequence: CDR1 SGHDT, CDR2 YYEEEE. This CDR3 is CASSLVGTRTPSTDTQYF. DNA for the CDR3: TGTGCCAGCAGCTTGGTAGGGACTAGAACCCCCAGCACAGATACGCAGTATTTT.

The rearrangement joins TRBV12-3 or TRBV12-4 to TRBJ1-6; tentatively, D is TRBD1 (6 bases). Trimming left V 1 base short and J 11 bases short, with 9 bases between. The length of the CDR3 is 13 residues. The CDR3 nucleotides read TGTGCCAGCAGTTTAGACGGGACACCACCCCTCCACTTT. The encoded protein is CASSLDGTPPLHF.

V is TRBV6-5 and J is TRBJ1-2; possible D gene TRBD1, 6 bases. Trimming took off 4 bases at V and 8 bases at J, with 8 bases between the two ends. This CDR3 comprises 11 residues. The germline CDR1 and CDR2 sequences are MNHEY and SVGAGI. In DNA form, the CDR3 reads TGTGCCAGCAGTTCCGGACAGGGCTACACCTTC. Its protein product is CASSSGQGYTF.

The chain links TRBV6-1 to TRBJ1-1; no reliable D call. The CDR3 has 12 amino acids. Germline V gene data show CDR1 as MNHNS and CDR2 as SASEGT. The V end was cut by 2 bases, the J end by 6 bases, with 7 bases between. The CDR3 loop reads CASSERTSEAFF. DNA of the CDR3: TGTGCCAGCAGTGAACGTACTTCTGAAGCTTTCTTT.

The J gene is TRBJ1-3, the V gene TRBV28, with D perhaps TRBD1 (6 bases). The CDR3 is 16 residues long. The germline CDR1 and CDR2 sequences are MDHEN and SYDVKM. V lost 7 bases, J lost 4 bases, and 20 bases lay in between. The DNA for the CDR3 is TGTGCCAGCACCCCCGGGGGGCAGGGCCAAGGAAACACCATATATTTT. Translating it yields CASTPGGQGQGNTIYF.

This chain connects TRBV6-5 to TRBJ1-5; no clear D gene. Trimming cost V 5 bases and J 11 bases, with 16 bases left between them. CDR1 and CDR2 (germline): MNHEY, SVGAGI. The CDR3 contains 13 residues. The CDR3 region has the DNA TGTGCCAGCAGTAACCTTACACGTTTGGCCCAGCATTTT. It yields the protein CASSNLTRLAQHF.

The chain uses TRBV2 and TRBJ1-4, with TRBD1 identical over 9 bases. From germline, CDR1 is SNHLY and CDR2 FYNNEI. The junction had 9 bases not matched to a gene; V was cut back by 5 bases and J by 8 bases. The CDR3 has 15 amino acids. CDR3 region: CASSFRQGGKEKLFF. CDR3 DNA: TGTGCCAGCAGTTTCCGACAGGGGGGCAAAGAAAAACTGTTTTTT.

The CDR3 loop is CASSPDRDNYYGYTF. The CDR3 DNA sequence: TGTGCCAGCAGCCCCGACCGGGACAACTACTATGGCTACACCTTC. The chain couples TRBV4-2 to TRBJ1-2, with D possibly matching TRBD1 (6 bases). Germline CDR1 reads LGHNA; CDR2 reads YNFKEQ. V was shortened by 4 bases and J by 3 bases, with 15 bases between the two germline ends. The CDR3 has 15 amino acids.

The CDR3, as DNA: TGTGCCAGCAGTTTTATGAGAGGAGGGGGCACAGATACGCAGTATTTT. Its translation: CASSFMRGGGTDTQYF. The rearrangement links TRBV28 to TRBJ2-3; D possibly corresponds to TRBD2 (6 bases). Germline V gives CDR1 MDHEN, CDR2 SYDVKM. Trimming took off 3 bases at V and 1 base at J, with 14 bases between the two ends. The CDR3 has 16 residues.

V gene TRBV2 combines with J gene TRBJ1-4, with 8 bases lining up with TRBD1. Germline V gives CDR1 SNHLY, CDR2 FYNNEI. Trimming took 9 bases from V and 7 from J; bases not matched to a gene: 4. This CDR3 is built from 12 residues. The CDR3 region is CARKQGGEKLFF. CDR3 coding DNA: TGTGCCAGAAAACAGGGGGGTGAAAAACTGTTTTTT.

This chain joins TRBV4-1 and TRBJ1-1, with no clear D. V was shortened by 1 base and J by 5 bases, with 8 bases between the two germline ends. CDR1 is MGHRA, CDR2 YSYEKL, per germline. The CDR3 totals 13 residues. CDR3 nucleotide sequence: TGCGCCAGCAGCCAAGGTCTAGGTACTGAAGCTTTCTTT. Its translation is CASSQGLGTEAFF.

V is TRBV28 and J is TRBJ1-6; a possible D gene is TRBD1 (5 bases). CDR3 length: 16 residues. The germline V gene encodes CDR1 MDHEN and CDR2 SYDVKM. The germline V and J ends were trimmed by 6 bases and 9 bases, with 21 bases remaining between them. The CDR3 loop is CASSQGHTSSRSPLHF. Written as DNA, the CDR3 is TGTGCCAGCAGCCAAGGACACACGTCCTCTCGTTCACCCCTCCACTTT.

The chain recombines TRBV5-4 with TRBJ2-5; 7 bases agree with TRBD1. CDR1 SGHNT and CDR2 YYREEE come from the germline V gene (reference sequence). With 4 bases clipped from V and 4 bases from J, the junction kept 7 bases outside the gene matches. This CDR3 comprises 14 residues. The DNA of the CDR3 is TGTGCCAGCAGCCTATACACAGGGGTAGAGACCCAGTACTTC. Translated, it gives CASSLYTGVETQYF.